One and the same sample provided the 7 T cell receptor beta chains below, sequenced in a study of blood T cells in healthy people across ages. Through a sample-barcoded 5' primer and a J-beta primer mix, a second PCR was run for roughly 6 to 11 cycles. TCRdb re-called the 5' RACE reads through MiXCR, storing one row per CDR3 protein. The data show approximately 680,000 distinct CDR3 sequences, with about a third seen just once and approximately 15% held by the top ten. Sequencing was performed on blood. Receptors originate from a woman of 80 years or more in good health.

In this sample, this clonotype turned up many times. The V and J genes are TRBV7-8 and TRBJ2-4, with unresolved D. The CDR3 sequence is 16 residues long. V lost 0 bases and J lost 4, with 13 bases in between. Germline loops: CDR1 SGHVS, CDR2 FQNEAQ. CDR3 DNA: TGTGCCAGCAGCTTAGCCCGCCGGACGGCTAAAAACATTCAGTACTTC. Translating it yields CASSLARRTAKNIQYF.

The chain carries TRBV30 and TRBJ1-2; D might be TRBD1 (6 bases). The CDR3 is made up of 14 amino acids. Germline CDR1 and CDR2: GTSNPN and SVGIG (reference sequence). The ends were cut back, 3 bases at V and 4 bases at J, with 15 bases in the middle. This CDR3 reads CAWSDRTDFYGYTF. CDR3 sequence (DNA): TGTGCCTGGAGCGACCGGACAGACTTCTATGGCTACACCTTC.

This clonotype was seen at least ten times. This rearrangement joins TRBV20-1 to TRBJ1-5; a weak D match, TRBD1 (5 bases). V was trimmed by 1 base and J by 3 bases, leaving 13 bases between them. The CDR3 totals 15 residues. Germline-derived CDR1 and CDR2 are DFQATT and SNEGSKA (reference sequence). CDR3 amino acids: CSARVHSGTNQPQHF. As DNA, the CDR3 is TGCAGTGCTAGAGTTCACAGTGGGACCAATCAGCCCCAGCATTTT.

The rearrangement uses TRBV5-6 and TRBJ1-1, with no clear D. This CDR3 is built from 12 residues. The germline V gene encodes CDR1 SGHDT and CDR2 YYEEEE. Trimming left V 1 base short and J 7 bases short, with 8 bases between. The CDR3 region is CASSLSQREAFF. The CDR3 bases are TGTGCCAGCAGCTTGTCTCAGCGTGAAGCTTTCTTT.

This clonotype came up many times. In DNA form, the CDR3 reads TGTGCCAGCAGCATACACGATTCCCGGGACAGGTGGAGTGAGCAGTTCTTC. This codes for CASSIHDSRDRWSEQFF. The V and J genes are TRBV21-1 and TRBJ2-1; TRBD1 reflects the table's D call only, with no check against the DNA. TRBV21-1 is a documented pseudogene. CDR3 length equals 17 residues.

This clonotype has ten or more counts. The chain joins TRBV7-2 to TRBJ2-1; tentatively, D is TRBD2 (6 bases). The V end was cut by 0 bases, the J end by 3 bases, with 6 bases between. The CDR3 is made up of 14 amino acids. Per germline, CDR1 SGHTA and CDR2 FQGNSA. The CDR3 sequence is CASSLAGGYNEQFF. The CDR3 DNA follows: TGTGCCAGCAGCTTAGCGGGGGGCTACAATGAGCAGTTCTTC. Full variable domain (remainder filled in from reference TRBV7-2 and TRBJ2-1): GAGVSQSPSNKVTEKGKDVELRCDPISGHTALYWYRQSLGQGLEFLIYFQGNSAPDKSGLPSDRFSAERTGGSVSTLTIQRTQQEDSAVYLCASSLAGGYNEQFFGPGTRLTVL.

A remark on this clonotype: The CDR3 ends on some other residue instead of the conserved phenylalanine or tryptophan, so this is likely a read error. The rearrangement joins TRBV11-2 to TRBJ2-3, with D hard to call. In germline, CDR1 is SGHAT, CDR2 FQNNGV. V gave up 5 bases and J gave up 5 bases, with 8 bases separating them. This CDR3 is 12 amino acids long. The CDR3 sequence: CASSPTGDTQYV. The CDR3 bases are TGTGCCAGCAGCCCGACGGGAGATACGCAGTATGTT.